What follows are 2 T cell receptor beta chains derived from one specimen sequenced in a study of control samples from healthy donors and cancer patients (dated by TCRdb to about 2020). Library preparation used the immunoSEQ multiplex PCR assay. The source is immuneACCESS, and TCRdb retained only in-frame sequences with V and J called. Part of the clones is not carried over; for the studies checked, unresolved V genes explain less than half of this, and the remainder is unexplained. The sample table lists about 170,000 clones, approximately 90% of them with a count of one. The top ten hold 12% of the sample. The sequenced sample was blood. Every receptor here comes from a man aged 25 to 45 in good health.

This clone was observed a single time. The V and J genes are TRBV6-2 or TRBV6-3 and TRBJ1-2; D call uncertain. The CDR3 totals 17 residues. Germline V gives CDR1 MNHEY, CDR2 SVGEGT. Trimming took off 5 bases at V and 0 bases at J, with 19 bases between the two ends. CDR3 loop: CASSNPVSINANYGYTF. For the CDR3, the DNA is TGTGCCAGCAGTAATCCAGTCAGCATCAACGCTAACTATGGCTACACCTTC.

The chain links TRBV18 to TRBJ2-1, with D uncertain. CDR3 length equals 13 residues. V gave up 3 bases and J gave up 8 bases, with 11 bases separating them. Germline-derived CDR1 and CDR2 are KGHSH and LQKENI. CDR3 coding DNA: TGTGCCAGCTCACCTTTACGGCTATATGAGCAGTTCTTC. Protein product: CASSPLRLYEQFF.